The rows below give T cell receptor beta chains drawn from one sample of a study of T cell responses to AZD1222 COVID-19 vaccine. Data came from immunoSEQ multiplex PCR; TCRdb stores just in-frame clones and leaves some out. This table holds under 150,000 clones, 85% to 90% found once. The sequencing here drew on peripheral blood, taken on day 0 of AZD1222 vaccination. These TCRs come from an adult in good health. Both conserved end residues are part of each CDR3. Each record gives: clone size, V gene, J gene, CDR3 protein. Rows may omit the clone size; those that give it use once, few, many or a size class.

NA	TRBV4-1	TRBJ2-7	CASSQAGQGNSYEQYF
NA	TRBV18	TRBJ2-2	CASSPRQGNTGELFF
NA	TRBV19	TRBJ1-1	CASSINSPGTGRRGTEAFF
NA	TRBV11-1	TRBJ2-3	CASSPRRVTDTQYF
NA	TRBV5-4	TRBJ1-1	CASSDARTVNTEAFF
NA	TRBV6-5	TRBJ1-5	CASRDISNQPQHF
NA	TRBV7-9	TRBJ1-1	CASSLETNTEAFF
NA	TRBV19	TRBJ1-2	CASSGGGNYGYTF
NA	TRBV7-9	TRBJ2-3	CASSSGQGTTDTQYF
NA	TRBV19	TRBJ2-2	CASSILAGDPNTGELFF
once	TRBV5-4	TRBJ2-2	CASSLARENTGELFF
NA	TRBV10-2	TRBJ1-3	CASKSEGGPGNTIYF
once	TRBV5-5	TRBJ1-3	CASSLVGQAGNTIYF
NA	TRBV7-2	TRBJ2-3	CASSTPSTDTQYF
NA	TRBV5-1	TRBJ1-2	CASSSGQNYGYTF
NA	TRBV5-1	TRBJ2-2	CASSFRGDFSTGELFF
NA	TRBV6-1	TRBJ2-3	CASSEFGGPADTQYF
once	TRBV5-1	TRBJ1-6	CASSIEDSNNSPLHF
NA	TRBV5-1	TRBJ2-2	CASSPGMGSGELFF
NA	TRBV9	TRBJ2-3	CASSGHTQYF
NA	TRBV11-2	TRBJ2-3	CASSPREGAASTDTQYF
NA	TRBV5-1	TRBJ1-5	CASSPGTGGILNQPQHF
once	TRBV7-9	TRBJ1-3	CASSPGNTIYF
NA	TRBV18	TRBJ1-5	CASSPPGENNQPQHF
NA	TRBV11-2	TRBJ1-6	CASSRQGVSPLHF
NA	TRBV5-1	TRBJ2-1	CASSLDSGGPYNEQFF
NA	TRBV19	TRBJ2-7	CASRAGDRGSYEQYF
NA	TRBV6-5	TRBJ1-3	CATQIDGSSGNTIYF
NA	TRBV4-2	TRBJ2-3	CASSQDLSFSGEADTQYF
NA	TRBV5-4	TRBJ2-7	CASSVQGGHSYEQYF
once	TRBV7-2	TRBJ2-3	CASSLTSFADTQYF
NA	TRBV20-1	TRBJ2-3	CSASGLAGGGGTDTQYF
NA	TRBV24-1	TRBJ1-1	CATSDRGNTEAFF
NA	TRBV12-3/TRBV12-4	TRBJ2-5	CASSPAEKETQYF
NA	TRBV3-1/TRBV3-2	TRBJ1-6	CASSHPGSSSYNSPLHF
NA	TRBV18	TRBJ1-2	CASSPPGGGGYTF
NA	TRBV11-3	TRBJ2-1	CASSLEGGTTYNEQFF
NA	TRBV27	TRBJ2-2	CASIRTNTGELFF
NA	TRBV6-1	TRBJ2-5	CASSEGPSQRRYGTQYF
NA	TRBV6-5	TRBJ1-6	CASSFRAGHNSPLHF
NA	TRBV11-1	TRBJ2-3	CASSLEAGDSTDTQYF
NA	TRBV7-8	TRBJ1-2	CASSSRGQSYGYTF
once	TRBV27	TRBJ2-2	CASRGHLAGGQGGELFF
NA	TRBV7-2	TRBJ2-5	CASSSGGPGQETQYF
NA	TRBV7-9	TRBJ1-3	CASSLGHRMENTIYF
NA	TRBV27	TRBJ1-2	CASSSIPGQFYGYTF
NA	TRBV20-1	TRBJ2-2	CSASYRGANTGELFF
NA	TRBV5-4	TRBJ2-7	CASSLGATGFSEQYF
NA	TRBV19	TRBJ1-1	CASSIARNTEAFF
NA	TRBV4-1	TRBJ1-2	CASSQGGRGRSNYGYTF
NA	TRBV10-3	TRBJ1-4	CAISDRADAEKLFF
NA	TRBV5-5	TRBJ2-2	CASSLAGARVELFF
NA	TRBV9	TRBJ2-3	CASSVAGGAWADTQYF
NA	TRBV6-5	TRBJ1-1	CASSYGPVNTEAFF
once	TRBV11-2	TRBJ2-6	CASSPTGMSSGANVLTF
NA	TRBV6-5	TRBJ2-1	CASSSTSGQTYNEQFF
NA	TRBV9	TRBJ2-2	CASSPMEGRVGRTGELFF
NA	TRBV12-3/TRBV12-4	TRBJ1-2	CASYHREAYGYTF
NA	TRBV6-5	TRBJ2-1	CASSFLNEQFF